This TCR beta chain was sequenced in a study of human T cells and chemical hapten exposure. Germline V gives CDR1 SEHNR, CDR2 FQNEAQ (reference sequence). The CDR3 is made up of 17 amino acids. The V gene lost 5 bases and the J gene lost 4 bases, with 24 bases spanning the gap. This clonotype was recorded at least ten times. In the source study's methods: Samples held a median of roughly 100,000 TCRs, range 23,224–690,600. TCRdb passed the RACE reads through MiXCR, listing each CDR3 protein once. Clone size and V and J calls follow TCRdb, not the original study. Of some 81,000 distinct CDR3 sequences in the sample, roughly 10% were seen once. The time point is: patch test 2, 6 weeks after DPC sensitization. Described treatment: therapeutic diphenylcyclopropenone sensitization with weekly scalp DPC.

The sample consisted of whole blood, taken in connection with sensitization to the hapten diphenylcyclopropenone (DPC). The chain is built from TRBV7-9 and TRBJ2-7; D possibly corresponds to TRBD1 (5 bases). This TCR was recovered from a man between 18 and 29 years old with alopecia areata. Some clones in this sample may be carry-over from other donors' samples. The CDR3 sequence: CASSPGQPSSGLYEQYV. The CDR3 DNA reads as TGTGCCAGCAGCCCAGGACAACCATCATCCGGCCTGTACGAGCAGTACGTC.